Below, 28 T cell receptor beta chains from the same sample are listed, as sequenced in a study of blood T cell repertoires in COVID-19 (dated by TCRdb to 2020 to 2021). Libraries were constructed by the immunoSEQ multiplex PCR assay. Not all clones reach the TCRdb copy of this immuneACCESS table, which keeps in-frame sequences only. Checked studies attribute under half of the gap to unresolved V genes and leave the rest unexplained. In all, the sample holds over 110,000 clones, and around 88% of those were seen once. The ten largest account for 28% of the sample. Material for sequencing was peripheral blood. The receptor source for this set is a human donor in a cohort sampled during active COVID-19.

V is TRBV21-1 and J is TRBJ1-1. TRBV21-1 is described as a pseudogene. The CDR3 loop spans 15 amino acids. The CDR3 is CASKRILRENTEAFF. CDR3 in DNA: TGTGCCAGCAAAAGGATATTGCGGGAGAACACTGAAGCTTTCTTT.

The chain couples TRBV23-1 to TRBJ1-1; D may be TRBD1 (6 bases). TRBV23-1 belongs to the ORF category, with a function that is uncertain. CDR3 length equals 15 residues. The germline V and J ends were trimmed by 0 bases and 3 bases, with 11 bases remaining between them. Here the CDR3 DNA reads TGCGCCAGCAGTCAATCTGGCAGGGGTGACACTGAAGCTTTCTTT. As protein: CASSQSGRGDTEAFF.

The rearrangement uses TRBV18 and TRBJ2-2; 7 positions agree with TRBD1. J gave up 4 bases and V 3 bases, and 11 bases lay outside the gene matches. The CDR3 has 17 amino acids. The germline V gene encodes CDR1 KGHSH and CDR2 LQKENI. The DNA for the CDR3 is TGTGCCAGCTCACCCCCCCTGGCAGGGGGTAGCACCGGGGAGCTGTTTTTT. It translates to CASSPPLAGGSTGELFF.

This clone is a singleton in its sample. The CDR3 is CASSPLEGAKETQYF. CDR3 nucleotide sequence: TGTGCCAGCAGTCCCCTAGAGGGGGCTAAAGAGACCCAGTACTTC. The gene calls are TRBV14 and TRBJ2-5; 7 bases map to TRBD1. This CDR3 has 15 residues. The junction had 10 bases not matched to a gene; V was cut back by 6 bases and J by 3 bases. Germline V lookup: CDR1 SGHDN, CDR2 FVKESK.

This chain uses TRBV19 with TRBJ1-2; the match to TRBD1 covers 11 bases. V dropped 10 bases and J dropped 7; count of bases not matched to a gene: 11. Germline V lookup: CDR1 LNHDA, CDR2 SQIVND (reference sequence). The CDR3 is 14 amino acids. The CDR3 loop reads CATRDRGRMGGYTF. The CDR3 DNA is TGTGCCACAAGGGACAGGGGGAGAATGGGTGGCTACACCTTC.

The V and J genes are TRBV5-4 and TRBJ1-1; D possibly corresponds to TRBD1 (5 bases). CDR3 length: 15 amino acids. Trimming stripped 0 bases from V and 1 base from J, with 10 bases between. Germline loops: CDR1 SGHNT, CDR2 YYREEE (reference sequence). DNA for the CDR3: TGTGCCAGCAGCTTGGTAGGGGATGGGAACACTGAAGCTTTCTTT. The encoded protein is CASSLVGDGNTEAFF. Drawing the rest from reference TRBV5-4 and TRBJ1-1, the complete variable domain is ETGVTQSPTHLIKTRGQQVTLRCSSQSGHNTVSWYQQALGQGPQFIFQYYREEENGRGNFPPRFSGLQFPNYSSELNVNALELDDSALYLCASSLVGDGNTEAFFGQGTRLTVV.

This sequence joins TRBV5-6 and TRBJ2-1; 8 bases are shared with TRBD1. This CDR3 comprises 17 residues. With 4 bases clipped from V and 3 bases from J, the junction kept 12 bases outside the gene matches. Germline CDR1 reads SGHDT; CDR2 reads YYEEEE. CDR3 sequence: CASSAGLPTGGYNEQFF. The CDR3 DNA reads as TGTGCCAGCAGCGCCGGCTTGCCAACAGGGGGCTACAATGAGCAGTTCTTC.

This clone was seen just once. The chain couples TRBV3-1 (or the pseudogene TRBV3-2) to TRBJ2-2; 7 nucleotides agree with TRBD1. V dropped 9 bases and J dropped 1; count of bases not matched to a gene: 2. Germline loops: CDR1 LGHDT, CDR2 YNNKEL (reference sequence). The CDR3 length is 13 residues. CDR3 DNA: TGTGCCAGTGGGGACAGGAACACCGGGGAGCTGTTTTTT. It encodes CASGDRNTGELFF.

The chain links TRBV2 to TRBJ1-1; possibly TRBD1 for D (5 bases). The V end lost 8 bases, the J end lost 0 bases, and 16 bases lay between the germline ends. This CDR3 is 15 amino acids long. The germline gives CDR1 SNHLY, CDR2 FYNNEI. The CDR3 spells CASSWGGGLNTEAFF. For the CDR3, the DNA is TGTGCCAGCTCCTGGGGGGGTGGGTTGAACACTGAAGCTTTCTTT.

The gene calls are TRBV6-2 or TRBV6-3 and TRBJ2-1, with D unclear. The CDR3 spans 14 residues. Trimming pared 2 bases from V and 3 bases from J, leaving 8 bases between. CDR1 and CDR2 from the germline V gene are MNHEY and SVGEGT. The CDR3 DNA reads as TGTGCCAGCAGTTACATCCCCCTCTACAATGAGCAGTTCTTC. This gives the protein CASSYIPLYNEQFF.

J is TRBJ2-4 and V is TRBV5-6; a weak D match, TRBD1 (5 bases). The CDR3 runs to 15 residues. Germline V gives CDR1 SGHDT, CDR2 YYEEEE. Trimming removed 0 bases from V and 6 bases from J, with 13 bases in between. CDR3 sequence: CASSLDSGSSNIQYF. CDR3 DNA sequence: TGTGCCAGCAGCTTGGATTCAGGGTCGTCAAACATTCAGTACTTC.

This rearrangement joins TRBV4-3 to TRBJ2-7; possibly TRBD1 for D (6 bases). Germline CDR1 and CDR2: LGHNA and YSLEER. The CDR3 is 14 residues long. Trimming took off 0 bases at V and 6 bases at J, with 12 bases between the two ends. DNA for the CDR3: TGCGCCAGCAGCCAAGATCGAGGGGGATTCGAGCAGTACTTC. Amino acid sequence: CASSQDRGGFEQYF.

A few counts support this clone. The CDR3 coding sequence is TGTGCCAGTAGTATAGGGTTACGGGGGAATCAGCCCCAGCATTTT. This encodes CASSIGLRGNQPQHF. The J gene is TRBJ1-5, the V gene TRBV19, with D perhaps matching TRBD1 (5 bases). The germline V gene encodes CDR1 LNHDA and CDR2 SQIVND (reference sequence). V was shortened by 1 base and J by 4 bases, with 11 bases between the two germline ends. CDR3 size: 15 residues.

This chain uses TRBV6-4 with TRBJ2-4; D is unresolved. V was clipped by 2 bases and J by 1 base, with 9 bases between them. Looked up from germline, CDR1 is MRHNA and CDR2 is SNTAGT. The CDR3 contains 15 residues. For the CDR3, the DNA is TGTGCCAGCAGTGACATCCGCAGGGCCAAAAACATTCAGTACTTC. It is translated as CASSDIRRAKNIQYF.

This chain uses TRBV29-1 with TRBJ1-3; perhaps TRBD1 as D (6 bases). This CDR3 spans 14 amino acids. Looked up from germline, CDR1 is SQVTM and CDR2 is ANQGSEA. Trimming took 7 bases from V and 4 from J, leaving 17 bases between them. CDR3 bases: TGCAGCGCCAAACCCAGGGGCCCCGGAAACACCATATATTTT. This encodes CSAKPRGPGNTIYF.

The V and J genes are TRBV15 and TRBJ2-2; TRBD1 matches at 8 bases. The trim removed 1 base at V and 2 bases at J, leaving 3 bases unmatched. Germline loops: CDR1 LNHNV, CDR2 YYDKDF (reference sequence). The CDR3 contains 16 residues. The DNA of the CDR3 is TGTGCCACCAGCAGAGGGGGACAGGCTAACACCGGGGAGCTGTTTTTT. It codes for CATSRGGQANTGELFF.

This chain uses TRBV3-1 (or the pseudogene TRBV3-2) with TRBJ2-3, with 11 bases identical to TRBD2. CDR3 length: 16 amino acids. J gave up 5 bases and V 1 base, and 5 bases lay outside the gene matches. Germline loops: CDR1 LGHDT, CDR2 YNNKEL (reference sequence). The CDR3 loop is CASSQGITSGGDTQYF. The DNA of the CDR3 is TGTGCCAGCAGCCAAGGTATAACTAGCGGGGGAGATACGCAGTATTTT.

To note about this clone: At one end the junction does not follow the germline gene, possibly because of a read error. This chain links TRBV7-9 with TRBJ2-7, with 10 bases aligning to TRBD1. The V gene's germline CDR1 is SEHNR and CDR2 FQNEAQ (reference sequence). The CDR3 has 12 residues. The CDR3 reads CASSLAMGQGPF. Here the CDR3 DNA reads TGTGCCAGCAGCTTAGCGATGGGACAGGGGCCTTTC. The complete variable domain, with remaining parts taken from reference TRBV7-9 and TRBJ2-7, reads DTGVSQNPRHKITKRGQNVTFRCDPISEHNRLYWYRQTLGQGPEFLTYFQNEAQLEKSRLLSDRFSAERPKGSFSTLEIQRTEQGDSAMYLCASSLAMGQGPFGPGTRLTVT.

The J gene is TRBJ1-2, the V gene TRBV3-1 (or the pseudogene TRBV3-2); tentatively, D is TRBD1 (5 bases). CDR1 is LGHDT and CDR2 is YNNKEL in the germline V gene (reference sequence). With 0 bases removed from V and 2 bases from J, the gap between germline ends came to 10 bases. The CDR3 runs 15 residues. The CDR3 bases are TGTGCCAGCAGCCAAGAGTGGGGCAGAAACTATGGCTACACCTTC. Its protein product is CASSQEWGRNYGYTF.

The V call is TRBV7-9, the J call TRBJ1-4; 7 bases map to TRBD1. The length of the CDR3 is 17 residues. The germline V gene encodes CDR1 SEHNR and CDR2 FQNEAQ (reference sequence). Germline trimming cut 2 bases from V and 0 bases from J; bases unmatched to any gene: 6. The DNA for the CDR3 is TGTGCCAGCAGCTTATGGACAGGCTCTGCAACTAATGAAAAACTGTTTTTT. Its translation: CASSLWTGSATNEKLFF. Variable domain in full (rest from reference TRBV7-9 and TRBJ1-4): DTGVSQNPRHKITKRGQNVTFRCDPISEHNRLYWYRQTLGQGPEFLTYFQNEAQLEKSRLLSDRFSAERPKGSFSTLEIQRTEQGDSAMYLCASSLWTGSATNEKLFFGSGTQLSVL.

The rearrangement links TRBV18 to TRBJ1-3, with D possibly TRBD1 on 5 matching bases. In germline, CDR1 is KGHSH, CDR2 LQKENI. V was trimmed by 2 bases and J by 0 bases, leaving 14 bases between them. CDR3 size: 17 residues. This CDR3 is CASSPVAGPPSGNTIYF. The CDR3 DNA reads as TGTGCCAGCTCACCAGTGGCAGGGCCTCCCTCTGGAAACACCATATATTTT.

The chain links TRBV7-2 to TRBJ1-5; 7 bases are a match to TRBD1. The V gene end was trimmed by 5 bases and the J gene end by 0 bases; junction bases not matched to a gene: 7. The CDR3 totals 16 residues. Germline assignment: CDR1 SGHTA and CDR2 FQGNSA. The CDR3 DNA follows: TGTGCCAGCAGCACAGGGGTGGGTTATAGCAATCAGCCCCAGCATTTT. It yields the protein CASSTGVGYSNQPQHF.

J is TRBJ1-2 and V is TRBV10-3, with D unresolved. V dropped 0 bases and J dropped 5 bases, with 13 bases sitting between them. Per the germline V gene, CDR1 is ENHRY and CDR2 is SYGVKD. The CDR3 is 15 amino acids. CDR3 amino acids: CAISESFSPRYGYTF. DNA for the CDR3: TGTGCCATCAGTGAGTCGTTTAGCCCGCGGTATGGCTACACCTTC.

J is TRBJ1-1 and V is TRBV11-2; D is possibly TRBD1 (6 bases). This CDR3 is 14 amino acids long. V gave up 3 bases and J gave up 5 bases, with 13 bases separating them. Germline loops: CDR1 SGHAT, CDR2 FQNNGV. The CDR3 sequence is CASSLEQGRTEAFF. Written as DNA, the CDR3 is TGTGCCAGCAGCTTGGAACAGGGAAGGACTGAAGCTTTCTTT.

The chain couples TRBV5-6 to TRBJ1-6; tentative D call: TRBD1 (6 bases). This CDR3 region has 16 residues. Per germline, CDR1 SGHDT and CDR2 YYEEEE. The V end was cut by 4 bases, the J end by 7 bases, with 18 bases between. The CDR3 coding sequence is TGTGCCAGCAGCCGGGGTAGGGGGAATCTGAATTCACCCCTCCACTTT. Translated, it gives CASSRGRGNLNSPLHF.

J is TRBJ1-1 and V is TRBV7-9; 9 bases are shared with TRBD1. V lost 1 base, J lost 7 bases, and 4 bases stayed unmatched. The CDR3 is 14 residues long. CDR1 and CDR2 from the germline V gene are SEHNR and FQNEAQ (reference sequence). DNA for the CDR3: TGTGCCAGCAGCTTAGAAGGGGGACAGGGTGAAGCTTTCTTT. Translation: CASSLEGGQGEAFF.

The rearrangement links TRBV2 to TRBJ1-3; possible D gene TRBD1, 5 bases. From germline, CDR1 is SNHLY and CDR2 FYNNEI. The CDR3 runs to 15 residues. Trimming shortened V by 7 bases and J by 2 bases, and 15 bases separated the two germline ends. This CDR3 is CASTQGRTPGNTIYF. The CDR3 DNA is TGTGCCAGCACCCAGGGTAGGACGCCTGGAAACACCATATATTTT.

The CDR3 region is CASSIGTVDYEQYF. In DNA form, the CDR3 reads TGTGCCAGTAGTATCGGCACAGTCGACTACGAGCAGTACTTC. The rearrangement joins TRBV19 to TRBJ2-7; D is unresolved. CDR1 and CDR2 from the germline V gene are LNHDA and SQIVND (reference sequence). Trimming shortened V by 3 bases and J by 3 bases, and 12 bases separated the two germline ends. The CDR3 runs 14 residues.